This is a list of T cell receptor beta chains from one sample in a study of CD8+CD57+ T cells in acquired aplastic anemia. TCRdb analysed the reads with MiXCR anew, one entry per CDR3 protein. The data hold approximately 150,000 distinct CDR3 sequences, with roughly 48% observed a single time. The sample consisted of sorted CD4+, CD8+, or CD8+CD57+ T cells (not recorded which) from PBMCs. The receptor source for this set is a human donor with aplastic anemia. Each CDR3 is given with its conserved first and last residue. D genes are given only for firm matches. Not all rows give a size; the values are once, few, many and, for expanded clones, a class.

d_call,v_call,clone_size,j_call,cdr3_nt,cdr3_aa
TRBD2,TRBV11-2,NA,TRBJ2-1,TGTGCCAGCAGCCGGGGCGGGGGGATATACAATGAGCGATTCTTC,CASSRGGGIYNERFF
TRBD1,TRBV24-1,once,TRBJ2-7,TGTGCCACCAGTGACGGGACAGTAAGCCCCTACGAGCAGTACTTC,CATSDGTVSPYEQYF
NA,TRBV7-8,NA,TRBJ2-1,TGTGCCAGCAGGGGTGGGAGTAATGGGCAGTTCTTC,CASRGGSNGQFF
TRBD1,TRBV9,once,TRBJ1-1,TGTGCCAGCAGCGATTCAACAGGGGTGACTGAAGCTTTCTTT,CASSDSTGVTEAFF
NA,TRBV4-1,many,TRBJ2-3,TGCGCCAGCAGCCAAGAAAGGGACCCAGATACGCAGTATTTT,CASSQERDPDTQYF
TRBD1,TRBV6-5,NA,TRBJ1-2,TGTGCCAGCAGTTACGAGGCAGGGGGCTATAACTATGGCTACACCTTC,CASSYEAGGYNYGYTF
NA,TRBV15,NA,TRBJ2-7,TGTGCCACCAGCTCCGGGACTCCTGGCTCCTACGAGCAGTACTTC,CATSSGTPGSYEQYF
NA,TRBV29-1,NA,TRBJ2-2,TGCAGCGTTGCGGGGGGCAACACCGGGGAGCTGTTTTTT,CSVAGGNTGELFF
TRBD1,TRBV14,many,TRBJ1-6,TGTGCCAGCAGCTCCCGACAGGGAATAAATTCACCCCTCCACTTT,CASSSRQGINSPLHF
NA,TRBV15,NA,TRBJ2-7,TGTGCCACCAGCAGCTTGGCCGGGCAGCCATACGAGCAGTACTTC,CATSSLAGQPYEQYF
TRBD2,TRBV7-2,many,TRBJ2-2,TGTGCCAGCAGCTTAAGGGGCGGGGGGCCCCCCGGGGAGCTGTTTTTT,CASSLRGGGPPGELFF
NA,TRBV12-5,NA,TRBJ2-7,TGTGCTAGTGGTAGGAGCGTGGACGAGCAGTACTTC,CASGRSVDEQYF
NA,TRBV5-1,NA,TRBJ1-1,TGCGCCAGCAGCCAAAACGATGGAGAAGCTTTCTTT,CASSQNDGEAFF
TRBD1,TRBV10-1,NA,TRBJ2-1,TGTGCCAGCAGCCCCGGGACAGGGGACTACAATGGGCAGTTCTTC,CASSPGTGDYNGQFF
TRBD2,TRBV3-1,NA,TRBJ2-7,TGTGCCAGCAGCCAAGTCGGGGCTAGCGGCTCCTACGAGCAGTACTTC,CASSQVGASGSYEQYF
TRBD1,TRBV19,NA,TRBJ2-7,TGTGCCAGTGGGGACAGGGGTTACGAGCAGTACTTC,CASGDRGYEQYF
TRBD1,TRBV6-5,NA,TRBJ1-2,TGTGCCAGCAGTTACTCGAGGGACAGTCCTTCTAACTATGGCTACACCTTC,CASSYSRDSPSNYGYTF
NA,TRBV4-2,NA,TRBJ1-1,TGTGCCAGCAGCCAAGAAGAATTTTGGACAGAGGGTAGAGGCACTGAAGCTTTCTTT,CASSQEEFWTEGRGTEAFF
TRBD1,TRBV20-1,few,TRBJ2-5,TGCAGTGCCGCAGGGGGCGCCGATGCCCAGTACTTC,CSAAGGADAQYF
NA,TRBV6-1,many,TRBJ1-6,TGTGCCAGCAGTGAATTTGACTCGAGGGGTTCACCCCTCCACTTT,CASSEFDSRGSPLHF
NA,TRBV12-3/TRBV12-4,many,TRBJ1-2,TGTGCCAGCAGGCAGGGGACCTATAACTATGGCTACACCTTC,CASRQGTYNYGYTF
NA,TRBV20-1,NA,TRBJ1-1,TGCAGTGCTAGAGATTCGGGGACCACTGAAGCTTTCTTT,CSARDSGTTEAFF
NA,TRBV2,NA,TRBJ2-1,TGTGCCAACCTTGCGAGCTCCTACAATGAGCAGTTCTTC,CANLASSYNEQFF
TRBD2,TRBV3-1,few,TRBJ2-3,TGTGCCAGCAGCCAAGATCGCACTAGCGGGGGGGCTAGCACAGATACGCAGTATTTT,CASSQDRTSGGASTDTQYF
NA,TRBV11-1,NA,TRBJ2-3,TGTGCCAGCAGCTTTTTCCTGGGGCTCAACACAGATACGCAGTATTTT,CASSFFLGLNTDTQYF
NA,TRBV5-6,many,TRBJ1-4,TGTGCCAGCAGCTTGTCCCCGGACCCTGGTGAAAAACTGTTTTTT,CASSLSPDPGEKLFF
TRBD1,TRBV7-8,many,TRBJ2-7,TGTGCCAGCAGCTCACGCCGGGACAGGCCCTCCTACGAGCAGTACTTC,CASSSRRDRPSYEQYF
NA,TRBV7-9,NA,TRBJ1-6,TGTGCCGGCAGCTTAACGGGGGGGCTAAATTCACCCCTCCACTTT,CAGSLTGGLNSPLHF
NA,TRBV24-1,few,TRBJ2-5,TGTGCCACCAGTGATGGAGGGACCCAGTACTTC,CATSDGGTQYF
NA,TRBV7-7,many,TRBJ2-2,TGTGCCAGCAGCTTAGTAGGGGGGAGCACCGGGGAGCTGTTTTTT,CASSLVGGSTGELFF
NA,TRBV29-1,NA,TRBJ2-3,TGCAGCCGAGGGGGAGATACGCAGTATTTT,CSRGGDTQYF
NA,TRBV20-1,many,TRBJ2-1,TGCAGTGCCACTAGTGGGGGGCTGAGCGATGAGCAGTTCTTC,CSATSGGLSDEQFF
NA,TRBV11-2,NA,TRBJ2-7,TGTGCCAGCAGTGAATTTGTGGGGGGGGCTGGCGAGCAGTACTTC,CASSEFVGGAGEQYF
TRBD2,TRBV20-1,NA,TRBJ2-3,TGCAGTGCTACGTTCCTAGCGGGGACAGCCGACGGTACGCAGTATTTT,CSATFLAGTADGTQYF
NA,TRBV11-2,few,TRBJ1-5,TGTGCCAGCAGCGAACGGACAGCGGGAGAGCCCCAGCATTTT,CASSERTAGEPQHF
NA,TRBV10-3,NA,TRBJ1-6,TGTGCCATCAGTGAGTCGACCCCACCCCTCCACTTT,CAISESTPPLHF
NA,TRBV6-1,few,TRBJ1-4,TGTGCCAGCAGCCCTGGGGCGGACACAAGTGAAAAACTGTTTTTT,CASSPGADTSEKLFF
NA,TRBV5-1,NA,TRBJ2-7,TGCGCCAGCTTTACAGGTTTAGGCTCCTACGAGCAGTACTTC,CASFTGLGSYEQYF
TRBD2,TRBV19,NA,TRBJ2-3,TGTGCCAGTAGTAAGGGACTAGCGGGAGTGGGAGATACGCAGTATTTT,CASSKGLAGVGDTQYF